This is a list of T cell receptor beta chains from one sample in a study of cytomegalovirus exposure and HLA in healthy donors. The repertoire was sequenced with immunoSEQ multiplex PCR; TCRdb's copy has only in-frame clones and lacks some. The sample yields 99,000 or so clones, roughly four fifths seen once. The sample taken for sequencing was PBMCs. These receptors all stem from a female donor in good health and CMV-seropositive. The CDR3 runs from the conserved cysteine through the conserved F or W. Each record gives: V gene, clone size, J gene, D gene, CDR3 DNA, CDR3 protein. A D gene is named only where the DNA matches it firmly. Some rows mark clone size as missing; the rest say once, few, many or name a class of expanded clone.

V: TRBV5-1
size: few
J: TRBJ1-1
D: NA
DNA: TGCGCCAGCAGCTTGTGGCAGCTCCAGGGGAACACTGAAGCTTTCTTT
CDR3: CASSLWQLQGNTEAFF

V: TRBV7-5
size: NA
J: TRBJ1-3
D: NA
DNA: TGTGTCAGAAGCCGAAACAGGGGGATGGCTGGAAACACCATATATTTT
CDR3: CVRSRNRGMAGNTIYF

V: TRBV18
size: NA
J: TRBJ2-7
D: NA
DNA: TGTGCCAGCTCACACTCTAGCGTGAGCCACGAGCAGTACTTC
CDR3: CASSHSSVSHEQYF

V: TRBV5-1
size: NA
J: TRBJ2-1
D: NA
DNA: TGCGCCAGCAGCTTGTTAGACAGTTACAATGAGCAGTTCTTC
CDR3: CASSLLDSYNEQFF

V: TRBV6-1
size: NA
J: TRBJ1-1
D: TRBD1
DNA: TGTGCCAGCAGGTGGACAGGGACCTTAACTGAAGCTTTCTTT
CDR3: CASRWTGTLTEAFF

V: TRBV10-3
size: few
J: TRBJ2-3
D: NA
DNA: TGTGCCAGCACAGGGGAGGCAGATACGCAGTATTTT
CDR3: CASTGEADTQYF

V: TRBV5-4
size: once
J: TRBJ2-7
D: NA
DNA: TGTGCCAGCAGCTTGCAGGGGGGCTACGAGCAGTACTTC
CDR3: CASSLQGGYEQYF

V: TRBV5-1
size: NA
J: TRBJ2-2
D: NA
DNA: TGCGCCAGCAGCTTGGAACGAGTTTCGAACACCGGGGAGCTGTTTTTT
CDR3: CASSLERVSNTGELFF

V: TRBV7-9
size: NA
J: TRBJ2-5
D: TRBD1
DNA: TGTGCCAGCACCCCCGAGAGGGACAGGGGGGCGCAAGAGACCCAGTACTTC
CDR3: CASTPERDRGAQETQYF

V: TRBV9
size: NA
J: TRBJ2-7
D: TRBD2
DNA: TGTGCCAGCAGCGTAGCTTCGGGGGGCGAGCAGTACTTC
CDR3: CASSVASGGEQYF

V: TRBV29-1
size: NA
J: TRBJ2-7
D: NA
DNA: TGCAGCGTCGGGCAGGGGCTGACCTACGAGCAGTACTTC
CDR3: CSVGQGLTYEQYF

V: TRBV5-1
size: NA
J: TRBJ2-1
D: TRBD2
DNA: TGCGCCAGCAGCTTGGTGGGCGGGAGGGCCAACAATGAGCAGTTCTTC
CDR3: CASSLVGGRANNEQFF

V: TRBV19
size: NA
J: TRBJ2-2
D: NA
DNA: TGTGCCAGTCCAAACAGAGTAACCGGGGAGCTGTTTTTT
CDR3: CASPNRVTGELFF

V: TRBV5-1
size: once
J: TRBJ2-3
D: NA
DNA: TGCGCCAGCAGCTTGGCCGCAGGGTCCCACACAGATACGCAGTATTTT
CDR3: CASSLAAGSHTDTQYF

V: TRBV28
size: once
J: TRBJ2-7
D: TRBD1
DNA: TGTGCCAGCAGTTTACCCCGAGACAGGGGACCCGAGCAGTACTTC
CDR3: CASSLPRDRGPEQYF

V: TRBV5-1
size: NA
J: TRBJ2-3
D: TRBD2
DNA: TGCCCCAGCAGCTTGGTTCTAGCGGGGGGGGATACGCAGTATTTT
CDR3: CPSSLVLAGGDTQYF

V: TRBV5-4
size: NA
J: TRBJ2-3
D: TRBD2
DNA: TGTGCCCGCAGCTTGGGGACTAGCGGGGGGGAGGCTACGCAGTATTTT
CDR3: CARSLGTSGGEATQYF

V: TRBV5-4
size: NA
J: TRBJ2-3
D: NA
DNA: TGTGCCAGCAGCTTGATCAGCGGGCTTGGCACAGATACGCAGTATTTT
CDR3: CASSLISGLGTDTQYF

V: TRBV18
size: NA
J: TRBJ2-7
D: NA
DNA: TGTGCCAGCTCACCACCCCCCGGACAGTTGAGGTACGAGCAGTACTTC
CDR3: CASSPPPGQLRYEQYF

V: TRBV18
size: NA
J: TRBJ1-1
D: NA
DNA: TGTGCCAGCTCGCCCCAGGTTGGCACTGAAGCTTTCTTT
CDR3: CASSPQVGTEAFF

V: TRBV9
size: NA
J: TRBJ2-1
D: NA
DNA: TGTGCCAGCAGCCTCTCGGGGGGCATGAGCAATGAGCAGTTCTTC
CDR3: CASSLSGGMSNEQFF

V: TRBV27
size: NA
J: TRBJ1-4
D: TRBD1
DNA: TGTGCCAGCAGTTTACGATGGGCAGGGGGCTCAACTAATGAAAAACTGTTTTTT
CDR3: CASSLRWAGGSTNEKLFF

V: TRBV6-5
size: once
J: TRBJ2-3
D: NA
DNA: TGTGCCAGCGTCAGTGGAGGGACGTATACGCAGTATTTT
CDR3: CASVSGGTYTQYF

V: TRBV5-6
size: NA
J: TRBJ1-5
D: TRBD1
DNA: TGTGCCAGCAGCTTGTTTAGGACAGGGGGCGGTCAGCCCCAGCATTTT
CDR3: CASSLFRTGGGQPQHF

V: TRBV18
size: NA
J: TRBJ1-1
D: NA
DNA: TGTGCCAGCTCACCACAACAGGAGCCGAACACTGAAGCTTTCTTT
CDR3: CASSPQQEPNTEAFF

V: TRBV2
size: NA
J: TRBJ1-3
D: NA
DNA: TGTGCCAGCACAACGGGGTCAGGAAACACCATATATTTT
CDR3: CASTTGSGNTIYF

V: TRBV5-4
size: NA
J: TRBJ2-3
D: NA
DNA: TGTGCCAGCAGCGGAGGGGTCACAGATACGCAGTATTTT
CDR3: CASSGGVTDTQYF

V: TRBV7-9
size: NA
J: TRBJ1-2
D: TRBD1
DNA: TGTGCCAGCAGCTTAGGGGGACAGGGCAGCAACTATGGCTACACCTTC
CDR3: CASSLGGQGSNYGYTF

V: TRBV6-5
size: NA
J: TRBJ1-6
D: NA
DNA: TGTGCCAGGGGGTCGGGGCCCCTCCACTTT
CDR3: CARGSGPLHF

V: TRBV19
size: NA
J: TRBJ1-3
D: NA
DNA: TGTGCCAGTAGTGCCACAGACAGCTCTGGAAACACCATATATTTT
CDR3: CASSATDSSGNTIYF

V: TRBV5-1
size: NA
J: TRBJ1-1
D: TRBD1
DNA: TGCGCCAGCAGCTTGGCTGGACAGGGATGGACTGAAGCTTTCTTT
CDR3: CASSLAGQGWTEAFF

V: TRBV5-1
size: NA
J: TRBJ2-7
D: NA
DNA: TGCGCCAGCAGCTTGGGAGGGGGGGACGAGCAGTACTTC
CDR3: CASSLGGGDEQYF

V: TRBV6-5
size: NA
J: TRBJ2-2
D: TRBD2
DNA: TGTGCCAGCAGTGGGACTAGCGGGAGTCCCGGGGAGCTGTTTTTT
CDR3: CASSGTSGSPGELFF